One sample yielded the 22 T cell receptor beta chains listed below, sequenced in a study of T cell responses to AZD1222 COVID-19 vaccine. Some clones are missing from TCRdb's copy, which holds only in-frame ones; the method was immunoSEQ multiplex PCR. The data show roughly 120,000 clones, with more than 80% seen just once and roughly 5.7% held by the top ten. The material was peripheral blood, obtained on day 0 of AZD1222 vaccination. Receptors were obtained from an adult in good health.

The V and J genes are TRBV28 and TRBJ1-3, with D maybe TRBD1 (5 bases). Germline V gene sequence: CDR1 MDHEN, CDR2 SYDVKM. This CDR3 has 13 residues. V shed 7 bases and J shed 4 bases, with 11 bases lying between them. DNA of the CDR3: TGTGCCAGCACCCGGGACGTCGGAAACACCATATATTTT. Its protein is CASTRDVGNTIYF.

V usage is TRBV14 and J usage is TRBJ2-7; 9 bases are a match to TRBD1. Trimming took 4 bases from V and 3 from J; bases not matched to a gene: 7. This CDR3 comprises 15 residues. Per the germline V gene, CDR1 is SGHDN and CDR2 is FVKESK. The CDR3 bases are TGTGCCAGCAGCCGGTCGGGACAGGGTGGCTACGAGCAGTACTTC. Its translation: CASSRSGQGGYEQYF.

The V and J genes are TRBV5-5 and TRBJ1-3; D unresolved. The CDR3 spans 15 residues. V was pared by 4 bases and J by 8 bases, with 19 bases between. Germline loops: CDR1 SGHKS, CDR2 YYEKEE (reference sequence). In DNA, the CDR3 is TGTGCCAGCAGCGACGAGACTCCGATATGGGACACCATATATTTT. It yields the protein CASSDETPIWDTIYF.

V usage is TRBV7-3 and J usage is TRBJ1-5; TRBD1 aligns across 7 bases. Germline V lookup: CDR1 SGHTA, CDR2 FQGTGA. This CDR3 region has 13 residues. Trimming at V came to 5 bases and at J to 5 bases, leaving 3 bases not matched to a gene. The CDR3 coding sequence is TGTGCCAGCAGCCAAACAGGGGATCAGCCCCAGCATTTT. Its translation: CASSQTGDQPQHF.

This chain joins TRBV5-1 and TRBJ2-2, with D possibly matching TRBD1 (6 bases). V lost 4 bases to trimming and J lost 10 bases, with 11 bases between them. Germline V gene data show CDR1 as SGHRS and CDR2 as YFSETQ. The CDR3 spans 12 residues. This CDR3 is CASSPEGVELFF. The CDR3 DNA is TGCGCCAGCAGCCCCGAGGGGGTGGAGCTGTTTTTT.

The V and J genes are TRBV9 and TRBJ1-1; D remains ambiguous. CDR1 and CDR2 from the germline V gene are SGDLS and YYNGEE. The CDR3 spans 14 residues. With 2 bases removed from V and 1 base from J, the gap between germline ends came to 9 bases. The CDR3: CASSVGWGNTEAFF. CDR3 sequence (DNA): TGTGCCAGCAGCGTGGGGTGGGGGAACACTGAAGCTTTCTTT.

This chain joins TRBV15 and TRBJ1-2; TRBD1 aligns across 7 bases. The CDR3 is 14 amino acids. The germline V gene encodes CDR1 LNHNV and CDR2 YYDKDF (reference sequence). V was clipped by 7 bases and J by 6 bases; unmatched bases: 11. The CDR3 loop is CATNTGEALNGYTF. The DNA for the CDR3 is TGTGCCACCAATACAGGGGAAGCCTTGAATGGCTACACCTTC.

This chain joins TRBV5-1 and TRBJ1-1; TRBD1 matches 7 bases. The CDR3 consists of 14 residues. The germline CDR1 and CDR2 sequences are SGHRS and YFSETQ. J was trimmed by 0 bases and V by 7 bases; bases with no gene match: 6. The CDR3 region has the DNA TGCGCCAGCGGCCGTGACAGGGTGAACACTGAAGCTTTCTTT. It yields the protein CASGRDRVNTEAFF.

The chain carries TRBV12-3 or TRBV12-4 and TRBJ1-2; D gene uncertain. The CDR3 spans 11 residues. V was shortened by 4 bases and J by 4 bases, with 4 bases between the two germline ends. This CDR3 reads CASSYSYGYTF. The CDR3 DNA follows: TGTGCCAGCAGTTATAGCTATGGCTACACCTTC.

This clone was found once. The chain has TRBV11-2 and TRBJ2-1, with 11 nucleotides matching TRBD2. Germline V gives CDR1 SGHAT, CDR2 FQNNGV. CDR3 length: 15 residues. V shed 8 bases and J 2 bases; nucleotides not matched to a gene: 5. In DNA form, the CDR3 reads TGTGCCAGCGAACTAGCGGGAGAACCCTACAATGAGCAGTTCTTC. The encoded protein is CASELAGEPYNEQFF.

The CDR3 here is CASSPLEVSGNTIYF. In nucleotides, the CDR3 is TGTGCCAGCAGTCCCCTCGAGGTCTCTGGAAACACCATATATTTT. This chain joins TRBV6-6 and TRBJ1-3; no firm D call. Trimming cost V 5 bases and J 0 bases, with 11 bases left between them. CDR3 length: 15 amino acids. Germline CDR1 MNHNY, CDR2 SVGAGI (reference sequence).

This chain joins TRBV6-5 and TRBJ1-6, with D unclear. The CDR3 length is 14 residues. Germline V gene data show CDR1 as MNHEY and CDR2 as SVGAGI. Trimming pared 6 bases from V and 8 bases from J, leaving 14 bases between. CDR3 sequence: CASSLRGRDSPLHF. The CDR3 coding sequence is TGTGCCAGCAGCTTAAGAGGTCGGGATTCACCCCTCCACTTT.

The gene calls are TRBV5-5 and TRBJ2-1, with D possibly matching TRBD1 (5 bases). The CDR3 has 15 residues. Germline V gives CDR1 SGHKS, CDR2 YYEKEE (reference sequence). V lost 6 bases to trimming and J lost 0 bases, with 13 bases between them. This chain's CDR3 is CASTTEGVSYNEQFF. Here the CDR3 DNA reads TGTGCCAGCACTACTGAAGGGGTCTCCTACAATGAGCAGTTCTTC.

The CDR3 DNA reads as TGTGCCAGCAGGGATGGGGGACAGAGGGCGACACCCCTCCACTTT. It is translated as CASRDGGQRATPLHF. The V call is TRBV4-2, the J call TRBJ1-6, with 7 bases identical to TRBD1. This CDR3 comprises 15 residues. The ends lost 6 bases at V and 11 bases at J; junction bases unmatched: 13. Germline assignment: CDR1 LGHNA and CDR2 YNFKEQ.

J is TRBJ2-1 and V is TRBV27; 9 nucleotides agree with TRBD2. The V and J ends lost 1 base and 6 bases, in that order; junction bases with no gene match: 13. Per germline, CDR1 MNHEY and CDR2 SMNVEV (reference sequence). CDR3 length: 18 amino acids. CDR3 nucleotide sequence: TGTGCCAGCAGTTTATGGGCGGGTTTGACTAGCGGAACCAATGAGCAGTTCTTC. It is translated as CASSLWAGLTSGTNEQFF.

This chain uses TRBV18 with TRBJ2-1; 9 bases are shared with TRBD1. CDR1 and CDR2 from the germline V gene are KGHSH and LQKENI. V shed 4 bases and J 8 bases; nucleotides not matched to a gene: 9. The length of the CDR3 is 15 residues. CDR3 bases: TGTGCCAGCTCACTTCGACAGGGGGATGTAGATGAGCAGTTCTTC. As protein: CASSLRQGDVDEQFF.

The V and J genes are TRBV7-2 and TRBJ1-5; 7 nucleotides align to TRBD1. The V segment lost 2 bases and the J segment 6 bases; nucleotides outside the gene matches: 7. Per germline, CDR1 SGHTA and CDR2 FQGNSA. The CDR3 loop spans 15 amino acids. The CDR3 sequence is CASSLQAGGSQPQHF. The CDR3 nucleotides read TGTGCCAGCAGCTTACAGGCAGGGGGAAGTCAGCCCCAGCATTTT.

V usage is TRBV6-5 and J usage is TRBJ2-1; TRBD1 matches at 9 bases. The junction had 8 bases not matched to a gene; V was cut back by 8 bases and J by 3 bases. Per germline, CDR1 MNHEY and CDR2 SVGAGI. The CDR3 is 15 residues long. The DNA for the CDR3 is TGTGCCAGCGGACTACAGGGGGCTTACTACAATGAGCAGTTCTTC. It is translated as CASGLQGAYYNEQFF.

The V call is TRBV9, the J call TRBJ2-2; D gene unclear. Germline V gene lookup returns CDR1 SGDLS and CDR2 YYNGEE. Trimming cost V 5 bases and J 3 bases, with 8 bases left between them. This CDR3 is built from 13 residues. CDR3 residues: CASRAGHTGELFF. CDR3 in DNA: TGTGCCAGCAGGGCAGGTCACACCGGGGAGCTGTTTTTT.

This chain joins TRBV28 and TRBJ2-7; no reliable D call. Germline-derived CDR1 and CDR2 are MDHEN and SYDVKM. The CDR3 runs to 14 residues. Between the trimmed V and J ends, which lost 6 bases and 1 base, there was a span of 13 bases. CDR3 bases: TGTGCCAGCAGAATTTCCGGGTCGTCCTACGAGCAGTACTTC. Translated, it gives CASRISGSSYEQYF.

The genes are TRBV4-2 and TRBJ2-5; 8 positions agree with TRBD2. This CDR3 has 16 residues. CDR1 is LGHNA, CDR2 YNFKEQ, per germline. J gave up 5 bases and V 4 bases, and 12 bases lay outside the gene matches. The CDR3 here is CASSPMSGSGGETQYF. Written as DNA, the CDR3 is TGTGCCAGCAGCCCCATGAGCGGGAGTGGTGGGGAGACCCAGTACTTC.

The chain combines TRBV6-5 with TRBJ2-7, with D unresolved. Trimming stripped 2 bases from V and 3 bases from J, with 8 bases between. From germline, CDR1 is MNHEY and CDR2 SVGAGI. The CDR3 length is 13 residues. The CDR3 here is CASSYERYYEQYF. The CDR3 DNA reads as TGTGCCAGCAGTTACGAACGGTACTACGAGCAGTACTTC.